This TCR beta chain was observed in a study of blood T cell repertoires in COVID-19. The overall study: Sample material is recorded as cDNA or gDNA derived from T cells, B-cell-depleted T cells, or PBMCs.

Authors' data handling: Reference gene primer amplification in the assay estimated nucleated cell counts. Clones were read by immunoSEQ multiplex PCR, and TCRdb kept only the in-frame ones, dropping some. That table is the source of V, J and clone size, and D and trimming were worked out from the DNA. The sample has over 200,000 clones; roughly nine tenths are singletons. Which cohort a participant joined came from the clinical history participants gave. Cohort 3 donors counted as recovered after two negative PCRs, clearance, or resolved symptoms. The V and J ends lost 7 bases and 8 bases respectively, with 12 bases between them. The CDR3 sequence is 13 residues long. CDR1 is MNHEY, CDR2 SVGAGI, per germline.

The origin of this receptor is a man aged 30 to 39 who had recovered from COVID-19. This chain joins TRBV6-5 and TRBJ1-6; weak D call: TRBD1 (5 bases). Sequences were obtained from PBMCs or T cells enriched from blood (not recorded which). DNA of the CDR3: TGTGCCAGCAAGAGACAGCCCGATTCACCCCTCCACTTT. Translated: CASKRQPDSPLHF.